Following are 21 T cell receptor beta chains from one sample sequenced in a study of HIV-infected patients and healthy controls. Alpha and beta constant-region primers primed reverse transcription of approximately 460 ng RNA. Alpha and beta chain libraries were made separately by chain-specific third strand synthesis with multiplexing indices. One entry per CDR3 protein results from TCRdb running MiXCR on the 5' RACE reads. Counted here are over 10,000 distinct CDR3 sequences, 9.5% to 13% occurring once; the ten biggest clones make up just under 6.5%. Whole blood was used without fractionation, so all unsorted peripheral T cells were included. The sample comprised blood. All receptors derive from an adult in good health.

The chain employs TRBV20-1 and TRBJ1-4; no clear D. CDR1 and CDR2 from the germline V gene are DFQATT and SNEGSKA (reference sequence). CDR3 size: 13 residues. Trimming removed 5 bases at V and 1 base at J, with 8 bases between. This CDR3 reads CSARSGTNEKLFF. The DNA for the CDR3 is TGCAGTGCTCGCAGCGGAACTAATGAAAAACTGTTTTTT.

This clonotype has a handful of counts. The J gene is TRBJ1-2, the V gene TRBV10-3; tentatively, D is TRBD1 (5 bases). Germline lookup yields CDR1 ENHRY and CDR2 SYGVKD. The CDR3 runs 14 residues. Trimming shortened V by 8 bases and J by 2 bases, and 15 bases separated the two germline ends. CDR3: CAIGSSGTNYGYTF. The CDR3, as DNA: TGTGCCATCGGGAGCTCCGGGACCAACTATGGCTACACCTTC.

This clonotype occurred many times. This sequence joins TRBV2 and TRBJ1-3; D remains ambiguous. Germline loops: CDR1 SNHLY, CDR2 FYNNEI. V dropped 6 bases and J dropped 4 bases, with 7 bases sitting between them. CDR3 length equals 12 residues. The CDR3 DNA reads as TGTGCCAGCAGCTATTCAGGAAACACCATATATTTT. Amino acids: CASSYSGNTIYF. The full variable domain, in which reference TRBV2 and TRBJ1-3 provide the parts outside the CDR3, is EPEVTQTPSHQVTQMGQEVILRCVPISNHLYFYWYRQILGQKVEFLVSFYNNEISEKSEIFDDQFSVERPDGSNFTLKIRSTKLEDSAMYFCASSYSGNTIYFGEGSWLTVV.

There are many counts of this clonotype. The V call is TRBV12-3 or TRBV12-4, the J call TRBJ2-3; a possible D gene is TRBD2 (5 bases). This CDR3 is 13 amino acids long. V lost 8 bases and J 2 bases, leaving 11 bases between the germline ends. The CDR3 spells CASDGSDTDTQYF. In nucleotides, the CDR3 is TGTGCCAGCGACGGTAGCGACACAGATACGCAGTATTTT.

The J gene is TRBJ2-7, the V gene TRBV14, with D hard to call. This CDR3 comprises 14 residues. The germline CDR1 and CDR2 sequences are SGHDN and FVKESK. The germline V and J ends were trimmed by 0 bases and 8 bases, with 14 bases remaining between them. DNA for the CDR3: TGTGCCAGCAGCCAAGATTTGGTCTTCAGTAAGCAGTACTTC. Translated: CASSQDLVFSKQYF.

This clonotype occurred many times. The chain joins TRBV24-1 to TRBJ2-4, with unresolved D. The CDR3 is 11 residues long. Trimming pared 4 bases from V and 10 bases from J, leaving 7 bases between. Germline-derived CDR1 and CDR2 are KGHDR and SFDVKD. The CDR3 sequence: CATSDGLIQYF. In nucleotides, the CDR3 is TGTGCCACCAGTGACGGCTTGATTCAGTACTTC.

This clonotype is medium-sized. V is TRBV5-4 and J is TRBJ2-7; no clear D. This CDR3 comprises 12 residues. The V end lost 2 bases, the J end lost 2 bases, and 5 bases lay between the germline ends. Germline V lookup: CDR1 SGHNT, CDR2 YYREEE (reference sequence). CDR3 DNA: TGTGCCAGCAGCTTCGATACCTACGAGCAGTACTTC. The encoded protein is CASSFDTYEQYF.

In its sample, this clonotype is medium-sized. The chain has TRBV20-1 and TRBJ1-1; TRBD1 might be the D (6 bases). The CDR3 sequence is 13 residues long. Germline CDR1 and CDR2: DFQATT and SNEGSKA (reference sequence). Trimming cost V 3 bases and J 3 bases, with 11 bases left between them. CDR3 residues: CSARIAGDTEAFF. Written as DNA, the CDR3 is TGCAGTGCTAGGATAGCAGGGGACACTGAAGCTTTCTTT.

J is TRBJ2-1 and V is TRBV19; the match to TRBD2 covers 8 bases. V dropped 0 bases and J dropped 2; count of bases not matched to a gene: 3. The CDR3 has 16 residues. CDR1 and CDR2 (germline): LNHDA, SQIVND (reference sequence). CDR3 in DNA: TGTGCCAGTAGTATAGATAACGGGAGGGCCTACAATGAGCAGTTCTTC. Translation gives CASSIDNGRAYNEQFF.

The chain carries TRBV3-1 and TRBJ2-7; D uncertain. Trimming shortened V by 4 bases and J by 5 bases, and 15 bases separated the two germline ends. Germline V lookup: CDR1 LGHDT, CDR2 YNNKEL (reference sequence). The CDR3 covers 14 residues. The CDR3 DNA reads TGTGCCAGCAGCCCGGACCCGAGTTGTAACGAGCAGTACTTC. This sequence encodes CASSPDPSCNEQYF.

This rearrangement joins TRBV20-1 to TRBJ2-5; tentatively, D is TRBD1 (6 bases). This CDR3 contains 13 residues. Germline values: CDR1 DFQATT, CDR2 SNEGSKA (reference sequence). V lost 6 bases, J lost 3 bases, and 14 bases lay in between. DNA for the CDR3: TGCAGTGCGATAGCTGGGGGCGAAGAGACCCAGTACTTC. Its translation: CSAIAGGEETQYF.

The chain is built from TRBV4-1 and TRBJ1-2; no definite D call. There are 14 residues in the CDR3. The V end lost 4 bases, the J end lost 3 bases, and 12 bases lay between the germline ends. CDR1 is MGHRA, CDR2 YSYEKL, per germline. CDR3 sequence (DNA): TGCGCCAGCAGCCCCCATTGGGAGTACTATGGCTACACCTTC. Translated: CASSPHWEYYGYTF.

In its sample, this clonotype is medium-sized. This chain joins TRBV21-1 and TRBJ1-5. TRBV21-1 is reported as a pseudogene. CDR3 length equals 19 residues. CDR3 bases: TGTGCCAGCAGCAAAGGAACCCGACTAGGTTTTGCGCGTTGTCAGCCCCAGCATTTT. This codes for CASSKGTRLGFARCQPQHF.

By its share, this clonotype is medium-sized. The rearrangement joins TRBV20-1 to TRBJ2-1, with 12 bases matching TRBD2. Germline assignment: CDR1 DFQATT and CDR2 SNEGSKA (reference sequence). J lost 6 bases, V lost 1 base, and 1 base had no gene match. CDR3 length equals 14 residues. The CDR3 bases are TGCAGTGCTAGAGCACTAGCGGGAGGCAATGAGCAGTTCTTC. Amino acid sequence: CSARALAGGNEQFF.

By sample share, this clonotype is medium-sized. The chain couples TRBV27 to TRBJ2-3; D uncertain. V was pared by 7 bases and J by 6 bases, with 14 bases between. Germline-derived CDR1 and CDR2 are MNHEY and SMNVEV (reference sequence). The CDR3 length is 13 residues. The CDR3 sequence is CASTRRPPDTQYF. The CDR3 nucleotides read TGTGCCAGCACAAGACGACCCCCCGATACGCAGTATTTT.

This clonotype was detected many times. The rearrangement joins TRBV30 to TRBJ1-1; the D is unclear. V gave up 4 bases and J gave up 0 bases, with 12 bases separating them. CDR1 and CDR2 from the germline V gene are GTSNPN and SVGIG (reference sequence). The CDR3 length is 14 residues. The CDR3: CAWTPWVMNTEAFF. CDR3 in DNA: TGTGCCTGGACCCCATGGGTAATGAACACTGAAGCTTTCTTT.

By share of the sample, this clonotype is medium-sized. V gene TRBV20-1 combines with J gene TRBJ2-4; tentatively, D is TRBD2 (6 bases). Germline V gives CDR1 DFQATT, CDR2 SNEGSKA (reference sequence). V was shortened by 6 bases and J by 3 bases, with 12 bases between the two germline ends. This CDR3 comprises 13 residues. CDR3 loop: CSALSGVKNIQYF. For the CDR3, the DNA is TGCAGTGCCCTCTCGGGGGTCAAAAACATTCAGTACTTC.

This clonotype was counted many times. The chain uses TRBV29-1 and TRBJ1-2; D unclear. The germline V gene encodes CDR1 SQVTM and CDR2 ANQGSEA. CDR3 length: 15 amino acids. The V gene lost 4 bases and the J gene lost 0 bases, with 15 bases spanning the gap. CDR3 sequence: CSVVLSTETNYGYTF. The CDR3 DNA sequence: TGCAGCGTTGTTTTGAGTACGGAGACTAACTATGGCTACACCTTC. The variable domain in full, completed from reference TRBV29-1 and TRBJ1-2, reads SAVISQKPSRDICQRGTSLTIQCQVDSQVTMMFWYRQQPGQSLTLIATANQGSEATYESGFVIDKFPISRPNLTFSTLTVSNMSPEDSSIYLCSVVLSTETNYGYTFGSGTRLTVV.

This clonotype was counted ten times or more. The chain carries TRBV3-1 and TRBJ2-2; the D gene is possibly TRBD1 (5 bases). Germline CDR1 and CDR2: LGHDT and YNNKEL (reference sequence). Trimming left V 2 bases short and J 7 bases short, with 11 bases between. The CDR3 spans 14 residues. CDR3 sequence reads: CASSQILTDGELFF. As DNA, the CDR3 is TGTGCCAGCAGCCAAATCTTGACAGACGGGGAGCTGTTTTTT.

This clonotype was seen more than once but under ten times. The chain has TRBV7-2 and TRBJ1-1; TRBD1 might be the D (6 bases). The germline gives CDR1 SGHTA, CDR2 FQGNSA. The CDR3 extends over 15 amino acids. Trimming shortened V by 1 base and J by 5 bases, and 14 bases separated the two germline ends. Written as DNA, the CDR3 is TGTGCCAGCAGCTTAGTCCCACAGGGTAGGACTGAAGCTTTCTTT. Its protein is CASSLVPQGRTEAFF.

This clonotype is deemed medium-sized. One end of the junction does not line up with germline, which may come from a read error. V is TRBV7-9 and J is TRBJ2-7; no clear D. The V gene's germline CDR1 is SEHNR and CDR2 FQNEAQ (reference sequence). The CDR3 totals 16 residues. The CDR3 DNA reads TGTGCCAGCAGCTCCTCCGGACGGCAAATCTCCTACGAGCAGTACTTT. Its translation is CASSSSGRQISYEQYF.